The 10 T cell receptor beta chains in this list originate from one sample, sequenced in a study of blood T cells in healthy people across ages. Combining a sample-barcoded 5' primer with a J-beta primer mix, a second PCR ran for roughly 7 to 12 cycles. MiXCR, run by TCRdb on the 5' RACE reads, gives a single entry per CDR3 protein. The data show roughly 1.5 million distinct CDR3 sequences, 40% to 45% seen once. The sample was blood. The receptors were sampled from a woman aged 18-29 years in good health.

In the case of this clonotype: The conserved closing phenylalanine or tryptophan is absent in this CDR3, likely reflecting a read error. The CDR3 is CASSQVPSGFQETQYL. The CDR3 DNA is TGCGCCAGCAGCCAAGTCCCTAGCGGGTTCCAAGAGACCCAGTACTTA. The rearrangement links TRBV4-1 to TRBJ2-5; 8 nucleotides line up with TRBD2. Germline values: CDR1 MGHRA, CDR2 YSYEKL. With 1 base clipped from V and 1 base from J, the junction kept 5 bases outside the gene matches. This CDR3 has 16 amino acids.

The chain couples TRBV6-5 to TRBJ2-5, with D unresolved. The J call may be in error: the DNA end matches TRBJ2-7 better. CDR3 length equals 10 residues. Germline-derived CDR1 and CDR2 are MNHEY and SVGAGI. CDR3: CASGTHEQYF. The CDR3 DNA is TGTGCCAGCGGTACCCACGAGCAGTACTTC.

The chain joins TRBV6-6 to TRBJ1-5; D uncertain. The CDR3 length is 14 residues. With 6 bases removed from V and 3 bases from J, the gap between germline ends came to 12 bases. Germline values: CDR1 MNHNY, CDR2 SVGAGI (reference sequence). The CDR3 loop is CASSPARNNQPQHF. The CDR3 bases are TGTGCCAGCAGCCCAGCTAGGAACAATCAGCCCCAGCATTTT.

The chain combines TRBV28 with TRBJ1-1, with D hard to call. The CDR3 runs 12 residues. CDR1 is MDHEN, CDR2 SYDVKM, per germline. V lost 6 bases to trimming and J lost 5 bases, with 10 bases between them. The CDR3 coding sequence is TGTGCCAGCAGCATTTTGGGGACTGAAGCTTTCTTT. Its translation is CASSILGTEAFF.

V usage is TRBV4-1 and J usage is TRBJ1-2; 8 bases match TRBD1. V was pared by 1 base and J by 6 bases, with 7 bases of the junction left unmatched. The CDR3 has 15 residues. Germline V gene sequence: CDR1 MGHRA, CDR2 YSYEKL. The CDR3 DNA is TGCGCCAGCAGCCAAGTTCGACAGGGGATCAATGGCTACACCTTC. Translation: CASSQVRQGINGYTF.

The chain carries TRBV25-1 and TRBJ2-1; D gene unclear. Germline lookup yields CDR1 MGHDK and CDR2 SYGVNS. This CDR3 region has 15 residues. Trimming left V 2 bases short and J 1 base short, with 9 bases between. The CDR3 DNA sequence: TGTGCCAGCAGTGAAGGCAGATGGTCCTACAATGAGCAGTTCTTC. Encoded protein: CASSEGRWSYNEQFF. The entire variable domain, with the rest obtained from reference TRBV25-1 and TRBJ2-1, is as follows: EADIYQTPRYLVIGTGKKITLECSQTMGHDKMYWYQQDPGMELHLIHYSYGVNSTEKGDLSSESTVSRIRTEHFPLTLESARPSHTSQYLCASSEGRWSYNEQFFGPGTRLTVL.

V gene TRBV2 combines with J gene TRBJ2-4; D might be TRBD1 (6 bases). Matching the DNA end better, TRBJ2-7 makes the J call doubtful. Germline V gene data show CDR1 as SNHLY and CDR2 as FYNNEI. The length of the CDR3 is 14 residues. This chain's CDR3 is CASSDSNRAHEQYF. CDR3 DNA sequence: TGTGCCAGCAGTGATTCTAACAGGGCCCACGAGCAGTACTTC.

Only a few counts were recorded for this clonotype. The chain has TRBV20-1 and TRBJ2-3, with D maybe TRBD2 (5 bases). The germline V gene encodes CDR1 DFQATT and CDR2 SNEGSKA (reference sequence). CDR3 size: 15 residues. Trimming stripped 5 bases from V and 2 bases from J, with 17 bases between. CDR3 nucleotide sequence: TGCAGTGCTGATGGGCCTCGGGGAAACACAGATACGCAGTATTTT. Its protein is CSADGPRGNTDTQYF.

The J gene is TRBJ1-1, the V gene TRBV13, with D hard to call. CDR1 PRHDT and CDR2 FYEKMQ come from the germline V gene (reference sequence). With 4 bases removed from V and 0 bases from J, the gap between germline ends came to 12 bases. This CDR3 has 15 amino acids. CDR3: CASSSTAGMNTEAFF. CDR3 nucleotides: TGTGCCAGCAGCTCCACGGCGGGGATGAACACTGAAGCTTTCTTT.

This CDR3 is CASSSTGTASYEQYF. The CDR3 nucleotides read TGTGCCAGCAGTTCCACCGGGACAGCCTCCTACGAGCAGTACTTC. The V call is TRBV28, the J call TRBJ2-7; 7 positions agree with TRBD1. With V trimmed by 4 bases and J by 0 bases, 6 bases remained unmatched. The length of the CDR3 is 15 residues. Germline V gene lookup returns CDR1 MDHEN and CDR2 SYDVKM.